This T cell receptor beta chain is drawn from a study of early T cells in non-severe SARS-CoV-2 infection. Background on the study: Sequencing of bulk RNA from unsorted whole blood was done, without chain pairing.

This CDR3 has 15 residues. Trimming left V 3 bases short and J 0 bases short, with 9 bases between. Study-level findings and limits: Anti-spike CD8 responses were favored by VDJdb matching, which missed private and CD4 specificities.

As part of library construction, unique molecular identifiers were attached to individual cDNA molecules. One entry per CDR3 protein, called by TCRdb with MiXCR from the 5' RACE reads. This sample has about 68,000 distinct CDR3 sequences; more than 9% occur once, and the top ten carry roughly 1.7%. About this clonotype: The antigen remains undetermined.

The sequenced sample was whole blood. J is TRBJ1-5 and V is TRBV12-3 or TRBV12-4, with D unresolved. The sequence was collected from an adult who was a healthcare worker with PCR-confirmed SARS-CoV-2 infection or an uninfected control (not recorded which). The CDR3 DNA reads TGTGCCAGCAGTTTCTGGGGAAATAGCAATCAGCCCCAGCATTTT. This sequence encodes CASSFWGNSNQPQHF.